These 16 T cell receptor beta chains came from one sample sequenced in a study of tumor and adjacent non-tumor tissue in lung cancer. A modified ARM-PCR protocol with three rounds of nested PCR amplified TCRbeta. MiXCR, applied by TCRdb to the multiplex PCR reads, yields one record per CDR3 protein. The repertoire holds 75,000 to 95,000 distinct CDR3 sequences, with 65% to 75% as singletons. No cell sorting was done before RNA was extracted from the tissue. The sample comprised lung tumor tissue. These receptor sequences come from a man aged 55 to 70 with non-small cell lung cancer.

This clonotype was seen a handful of times. As the CDR3 is not closed by the conserved phenylalanine or tryptophan, this likely results from a read error. CDR3 nucleotide sequence: TGTGCCAGCAGCTTAGTCCCCAGGGCAAATCCGCTCAATGAGCAGTACTCC. Translating it yields CASSLVPRANPLNEQYS. V and J are TRBV11-1 and TRBJ2-1, with TRBD1 as a possible D gene (5 bases). The DNA end is a closer match to TRBJ2-7, so the J assignment may be wrong. Germline V lookup: CDR1 SGHAT, CDR2 FQDESV (reference sequence). This CDR3 comprises 17 residues.

Concerning this clonotype itself: A junction end diverges from the germline sequence, so it may reflect a read error. The V gene is TRBV6-6, the J gene TRBJ2-2, with D possibly being TRBD2 (5 bases). The CDR3 extends over 14 amino acids. Per germline, CDR1 MNHNY and CDR2 SVGAGI (reference sequence). The CDR3 sequence is CVTRTSSNAGELFF. The CDR3, as DNA: TGTGTCACCCGAACTAGTTCGAACGCCGGGGAGCTGTTTTTT.

This chain joins TRBV5-1 and TRBJ2-6, with 8 bases aligning to TRBD1. This CDR3 contains 17 residues. Trimming took 4 bases from V and 1 from J; bases not matched to a gene: 7. Germline assignment: CDR1 SGHRS and CDR2 YFSETQ. The chain's CDR3 is CASSKDRGRSGANVLTF. The CDR3 bases are TGCGCCAGCAGCAAAGACAGGGGAAGATCTGGGGCCAACGTCCTGACTTTC.

This clonotype showed up just once. Since no conserved phenylalanine or tryptophan closes the CDR3, a read error is the likely cause. The DNA is left out, because the CDR3 cannot be placed on it with certainty; the CDR3 is given as TCRdb lists it. The V call is TRBV4-3, the J call TRBJ2-2; the D segment call TRBD1 is taken from the table without a DNA check. The CDR3 length is 17 residues, termini included. Germline CDR1 is LGHNA and CDR2 is YSLEER. CDR3: CASSQDPTGTARREPFL.

About this clonotype itself: A read error may produce the germline difference seen at one junction end. This chain uses TRBV4-2 with TRBJ1-1, with a possible D match to TRBD1 (5 bases). In germline, CDR1 is LGHNA, CDR2 YNFKEQ. The CDR3 covers 15 residues. The DNA for the CDR3 is TGTGCCAGCCGCCAAGAATCCCGACAGAGCACTGAAGCTTTCTTT. Translated, it gives CASRQESRQSTEAFF.

This clonotype was counted only a few times. A much larger clone differs by one base, so this may be a read error. The chain has TRBV20-1 and TRBJ2-3; maybe TRBD2 (6 bases). The CDR3 length is 13 residues. CDR1 and CDR2 (germline): DFQATT, SNEGSKA (reference sequence). The DNA of the CDR3 is TGCAGTGCTCCCTCCGGACTAACAGGTACGCAGTATTTT. This sequence encodes CSAPSGLTGTQYF.

Turning to this clonotype: This CDR3 is missing its conserved last phenylalanine or tryptophan, likely due to a read error. The DNA is omitted, as the CDR3 cannot be located on it reliably, and the CDR3 follows TCRdb's listing. The gene calls are TRBV6-1 and TRBJ1-5. The CDR3 sequence runs 18 residues, both termini included. Germline CDR1 and CDR2: MNHNS and SASEGT. The CDR3 sequence is CASSNPGGTSRGNQPQHI.

Concerning this clonotype itself: Because it lacks the conserved phenylalanine or tryptophan at the end, this CDR3 is likely a read error. This chain connects TRBV11-2 to TRBJ2-1; possibly TRBD1 or TRBD2 for D (5 bases each). CDR3 size: 17 residues. Germline loops: CDR1 SGHAT, CDR2 FQNNGV. The CDR3 sequence is CARSLVGELPYRGEQFS. CDR3 DNA sequence: TGTGCCAGGAGCTTAGTGGGGGAACTGCCATACCGAGGGGAGCAGTTCTCC.

Turning to this clonotype: Sequence at one end of the junction differs from germline and may be a read error. The genes are TRBV11-2 and TRBJ2-3; no clear D. The germline V gene encodes CDR1 SGHAT and CDR2 FQNNGV. This CDR3 contains 12 residues. In DNA, the CDR3 is TGTGTCAGCAGCCCCGGCACAGATATGCAGTATTTT. The encoded protein is CVSSPGTDMQYF.

This clonotype was seen ten or more times. The CDR3 sequence: CSAGTQETQYF. CDR3 sequence (DNA): TGCAGTGCCGGGACCCAAGAGACCCAGTACTTC. The rearrangement joins TRBV20-1 to TRBJ2-5; D assignment may be TRBD1 or TRBD2 (5 bases each). V was shortened by 6 bases and J by 1 base, with 6 bases between the two germline ends. This CDR3 is built from 11 residues. The germline gives CDR1 DFQATT, CDR2 SNEGSKA (reference sequence).

The chain is built from TRBV5-4 and TRBJ1-1, with D hard to call. Trimming left V 3 bases short and J 14 bases short, with 26 bases between. Germline V CDR1 and CDR2: SGHNT, YYREEE (reference sequence). The CDR3 runs 15 residues. CDR3 in amino acids: CASSSKGRVFTDAFF. The CDR3, as DNA: TGTGCCAGCAGCTCAAAGGGTAGGGTTTTCACTGATGCCTTCTTT.

With respect to this clonotype: A much more abundant neighbour one base away suggests this may be a read error. V usage is TRBV2 and J usage is TRBJ2-1, with 9 bases that match TRBD1. The trim removed 7 bases at V and 12 bases at J, leaving 16 bases unmatched. The germline gives CDR1 SNHLY, CDR2 FYNNEI. The CDR3 loop spans 15 amino acids. The CDR3 DNA follows: TGTGCCAGCAAGACGGAGACAGGGGGTTCTGGTGTGCAGTTCTTC. This sequence encodes CASKTETGGSGVQFF. The whole variable domain, remainder taken from reference TRBV2 and TRBJ2-1, is EPEVTQTPSHQVTQMGQEVILRCVPISNHLYFYWYRQILGQKVEFLVSFYNNEISEKSEIFDDQFSVERPDGSNFTLKIRSTKLEDSAMYFCASKTETGGSGVQFFGPGTRLTVL.

This clonotype has only a few counts. A much larger clone sits a single nucleotide away, making a read error possible. The chain is built from TRBV20-1 and TRBJ2-3; 10 bases are a match to TRBD2. The CDR3 is made up of 15 amino acids. V trimming: 3 bases; J trimming: 7 bases; junction bases outside the gene matches: 10. Looked up from germline, CDR1 is DFQATT and CDR2 is SNEGSKA (reference sequence). The CDR3 reads CSARRNLAGANTQYF. The CDR3 DNA sequence: TGCAGTGCTAGGAGGAATCTAGCGGGAGCAAATACGCAGTATTTT.

The chain uses TRBV19 and TRBJ2-2, with no clear D. Trimming shortened V by 6 bases and J by 6 bases, and 20 bases separated the two germline ends. CDR3 size: 16 residues. Germline CDR1 LNHDA, CDR2 SQIVND (reference sequence). CDR3 bases: TGTGCCAGTAGGATTGTGAGAGGCCAACATCCCGGGGAGCTGTTTTTT. It codes for CASRIVRGQHPGELFF.

This chain connects TRBV11-2 to TRBJ2-1; the D gene is possibly TRBD2 (6 bases). The CDR3 has 15 residues. CDR1 is SGHAT and CDR2 is FQNNGV in the germline V gene. This CDR3 is CGSSPHRGMRDEQFF. As DNA, the CDR3 is TGTGGCAGTAGCCCACACCGGGGGATGAGGGATGAGCAGTTCTTC.

On this clonotype: Possible read error: a much larger clone is one base away. This chain uses TRBV18 with TRBJ2-3; maybe TRBD1 (6 bases). This CDR3 spans 15 amino acids. Germline V gives CDR1 KGHSH, CDR2 LQKENI. The CDR3 DNA reads as TGTGCCAGCTCAGGAAGAACAGGGAGCACAGATATGCAGTATTTT. This encodes CASSGRTGSTDMQYF. The variable domain in full, completed from reference TRBV18 and TRBJ2-3, reads NAGVMQNPRHLVRRRGQEARLRCSPMKGHSHVYWYRQLPEEGLKFMVYLQKENIIDESGMPKERFSAEFPKEGPSILRIQQVVRGDSAAYFCASSGRTGSTDMQYFGPGTRLTVL.